This T cell receptor (beta chain) emerged from a study of OX40 agonist ivuxolimab in advanced cancers. Study findings and constraints: The antigens recognized by the expanded peripheral T cells, that is their antigen specificity, were not determined.

Here immunoSEQ multiplex PCR was the method, and the copy in TCRdb shows in-frame clones only, minus some. The table includes over 35,000 clones, roughly 87% detected once. Comment on this clone: What it binds is unknown.

This CDR3 is 19 amino acids long. V was cut by 4 bases and J by 2 bases, with 27 bases left in between. Looked up from germline, CDR1 is SGDLS and CDR2 is YYNGEE. This receptor was taken from an adult with an advanced solid tumor such as melanoma, head and neck, liver or kidney cancer. The J gene is TRBJ1-2, the V gene TRBV9, with D uncertain. The sample was CD4+ or CD8+ T cells sorted from blood, taken in a trial of the OX40 agonist ivuxolimab. The CDR3 loop is CASSSPSTDPTNVNYGYTF. Here the CDR3 DNA reads TGTGCCAGCAGCTCCCCGTCCACGGACCCCACGAATGTCAACTATGGCTACACCTTC.